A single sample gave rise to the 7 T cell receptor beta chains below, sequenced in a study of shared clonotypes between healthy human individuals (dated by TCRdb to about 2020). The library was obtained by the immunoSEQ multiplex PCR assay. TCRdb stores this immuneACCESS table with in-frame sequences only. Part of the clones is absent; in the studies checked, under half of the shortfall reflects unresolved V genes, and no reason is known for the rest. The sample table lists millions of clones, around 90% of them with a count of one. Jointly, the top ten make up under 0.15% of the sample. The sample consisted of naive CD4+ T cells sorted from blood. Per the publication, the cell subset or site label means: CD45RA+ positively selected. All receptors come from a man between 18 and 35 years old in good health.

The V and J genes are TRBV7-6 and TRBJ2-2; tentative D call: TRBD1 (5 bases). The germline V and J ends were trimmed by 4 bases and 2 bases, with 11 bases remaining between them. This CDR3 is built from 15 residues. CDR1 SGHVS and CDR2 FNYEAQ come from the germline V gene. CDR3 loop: CASSSRASNTGELFF. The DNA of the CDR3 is TGTGCCAGCAGCTCCAGGGCGTCCAACACCGGGGAGCTGTTTTTT. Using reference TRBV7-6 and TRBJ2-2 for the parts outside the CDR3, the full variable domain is GAGVSQSPRYKVTKRGQDVALRCDPISGHVSLYWYRQALGQGPEFLTYFNYEAQQDKSGLPNDRFSAERPEGSISTLTIQRTEQRDSAMYRCASSSRASNTGELFFGEGSRLTVL.

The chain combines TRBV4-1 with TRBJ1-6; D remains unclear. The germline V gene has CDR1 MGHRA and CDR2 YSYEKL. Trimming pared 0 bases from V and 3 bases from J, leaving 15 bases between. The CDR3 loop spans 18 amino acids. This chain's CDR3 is CASSQDLASRLYNSPLHF. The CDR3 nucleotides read TGCGCCAGCAGCCAAGATTTGGCGTCACGACTCTATAATTCACCCCTCCACTTT.

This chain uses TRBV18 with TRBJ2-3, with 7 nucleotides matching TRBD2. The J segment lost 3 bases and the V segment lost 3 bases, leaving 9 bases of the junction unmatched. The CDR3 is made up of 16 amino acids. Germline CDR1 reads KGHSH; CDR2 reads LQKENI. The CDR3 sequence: CASSPLLAAGTDTQYF. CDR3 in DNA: TGTGCCAGCTCACCTCTGCTAGCGGCAGGAACAGATACGCAGTATTTT.

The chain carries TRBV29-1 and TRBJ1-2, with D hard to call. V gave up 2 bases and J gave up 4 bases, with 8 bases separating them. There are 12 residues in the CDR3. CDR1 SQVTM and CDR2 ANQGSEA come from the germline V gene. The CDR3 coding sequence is TGCAGCGTTGAAAAACAGTCCTATGGCTACACCTTC. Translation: CSVEKQSYGYTF.

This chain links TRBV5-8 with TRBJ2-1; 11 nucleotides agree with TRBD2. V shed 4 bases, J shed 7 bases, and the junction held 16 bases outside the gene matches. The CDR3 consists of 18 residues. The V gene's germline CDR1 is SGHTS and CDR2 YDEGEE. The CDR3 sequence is CASSIHSKTSGVKNEQFF. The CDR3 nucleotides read TGTGCCAGCAGCATACACTCGAAGACTAGCGGGGTGAAGAATGAGCAGTTCTTC.

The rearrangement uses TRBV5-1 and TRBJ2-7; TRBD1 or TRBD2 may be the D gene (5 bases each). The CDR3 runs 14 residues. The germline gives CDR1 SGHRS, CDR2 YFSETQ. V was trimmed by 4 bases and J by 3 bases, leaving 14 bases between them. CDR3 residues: CASSGALVGYEQYF. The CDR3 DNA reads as TGCGCCAGCAGCGGGGCACTAGTGGGCTACGAGCAGTACTTC.

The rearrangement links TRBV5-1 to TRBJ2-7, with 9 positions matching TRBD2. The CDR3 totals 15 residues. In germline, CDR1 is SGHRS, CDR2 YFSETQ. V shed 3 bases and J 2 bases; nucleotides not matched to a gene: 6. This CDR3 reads CASSSELAGTYEQYF. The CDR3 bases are TGCGCCAGCAGCTCGGAACTAGCGGGTACCTACGAGCAGTACTTC.